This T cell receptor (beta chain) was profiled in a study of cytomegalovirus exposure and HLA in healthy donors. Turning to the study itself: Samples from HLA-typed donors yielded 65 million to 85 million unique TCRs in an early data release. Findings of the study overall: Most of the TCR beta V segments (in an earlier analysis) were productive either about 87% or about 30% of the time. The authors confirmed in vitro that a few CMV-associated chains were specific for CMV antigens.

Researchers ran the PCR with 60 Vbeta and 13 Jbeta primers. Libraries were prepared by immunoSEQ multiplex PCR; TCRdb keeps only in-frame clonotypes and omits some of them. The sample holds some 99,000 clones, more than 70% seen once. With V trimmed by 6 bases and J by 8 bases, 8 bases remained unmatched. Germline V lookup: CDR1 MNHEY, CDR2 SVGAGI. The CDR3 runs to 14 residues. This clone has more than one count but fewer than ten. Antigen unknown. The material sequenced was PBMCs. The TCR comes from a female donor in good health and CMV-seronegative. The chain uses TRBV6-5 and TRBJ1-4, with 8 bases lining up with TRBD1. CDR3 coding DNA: TGTGCCAGCAGCCGAAGGACAGGGAGCGAAAAACTGTTTTTT. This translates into CASSRRTGSEKLFF.